The rows below give T cell receptor beta chains drawn from one sample of a study of shared T cell receptors in the human thymus. Profiling relied on immunoSEQ multiplex PCR, and the TCRdb table lists in-frame clones only, not all of them. The sample consists of hundreds of thousands of clones, approximately 95% of them appearing once. The material sequenced was thymocytes. Receptors originate from a human donor. CDR3s include the opening cysteine and the closing phenylalanine or tryptophan. The D gene is left open where the match is weak. Rows may omit the clone size; those that give it use once, few, many or a size class.

clone_size: -
v_call: TRBV9
d_call: TRBD1
j_call: TRBJ1-2
cdr3_nt: TGTGCCAGCAGCGTAGCTGAAGGGACAGGGGGCTTAAACTATGGCTACACCTTC
cdr3_aa: CASSVAEGTGGLNYGYTF

clone_size: -
v_call: TRBV15
d_call: TRBD2
j_call: TRBJ2-1
cdr3_nt: TGTGCCACCAGTGGGGACCTAGCGGGAAGGAACAATGAGCAGTTCTTC
cdr3_aa: CATSGDLAGRNNEQFF

clone_size: few
v_call: TRBV7-3
d_call: TRBD2
j_call: TRBJ2-1
cdr3_nt: TGTGCCAGCAGCAGACTAGCGGAGGGTAGGGATGAGCAGTTCTTC
cdr3_aa: CASSRLAEGRDEQFF

clone_size: -
v_call: TRBV10-1
d_call: -
j_call: TRBJ1-2
cdr3_nt: TGCGCCAGCAGCCCCGGACGGGGATATGGCTACACCTTC
cdr3_aa: CASSPGRGYGYTF

clone_size: -
v_call: TRBV28
d_call: TRBD1
j_call: TRBJ1-3
cdr3_nt: TGTGCCAGCAGTGCGAGAACAGGGGAGGACCCACCAATAACGAAGAGCTCTGGAAACACCATATATTTT
cdr3_aa: CASSARTGEDPPITKSSGNTIYF

clone_size: -
v_call: TRBV5-1
d_call: TRBD1
j_call: TRBJ1-2
cdr3_nt: TGCGCCAGCAGCTTGCTCCGGCCCAGGGGGGACGGCTACACCTTC
cdr3_aa: CASSLLRPRGDGYTF

clone_size: -
v_call: TRBV30
d_call: TRBD2
j_call: TRBJ2-3
cdr3_nt: TGTGCCTGGAGTGGAACCCTTCTAGCGGACCCTAGGGATACGCAGTATTTT
cdr3_aa: CAWSGTLLADPRDTQYF

clone_size: -
v_call: TRBV28
d_call: TRBD2
j_call: TRBJ2-1
cdr3_nt: TGTGCCAGCAGCCCGCCCCCACTAGCGGGAGGATCCTACAATGAGCAGTTCTTC
cdr3_aa: CASSPPPLAGGSYNEQFF

clone_size: -
v_call: TRBV5-6
d_call: -
j_call: TRBJ1-5
cdr3_nt: TGTGCCAGCAGCTTGGCCGGTCCACTTAATCAGCCCCAGCATTTT
cdr3_aa: CASSLAGPLNQPQHF

clone_size: -
v_call: TRBV7-8
d_call: -
j_call: TRBJ2-7
cdr3_nt: TGTGCCAGCGATGTTGGGGAGACCTCTCCCTACGAGCAGTACTTC
cdr3_aa: CASDVGETSPYEQYF

clone_size: once
v_call: TRBV28
d_call: TRBD1
j_call: TRBJ2-7
cdr3_nt: TGTGCCAGCATCAATAGGGGGCTCTCCTACGAGCAGTACTTC
cdr3_aa: CASINRGLSYEQYF

clone_size: -
v_call: TRBV28
d_call: TRBD1
j_call: TRBJ1-5
cdr3_nt: TGTGCCAGCACCTCCCCCGAGGGACAGGGAGGTCAGCCCCAGCATTTT
cdr3_aa: CASTSPEGQGGQPQHF

clone_size: -
v_call: TRBV19
d_call: -
j_call: TRBJ1-3
cdr3_nt: TGTGCCAGTAGTATAATTATCGCGGGGCGGAGAGGTGGAAACACCATATATTTT
cdr3_aa: CASSIIIAGRRGGNTIYF

clone_size: -
v_call: TRBV6-6
d_call: -
j_call: TRBJ1-3
cdr3_nt: TGTGCCAGCAGTTACTCGACAGACCCCTCTGGAAACACCATATATTTT
cdr3_aa: CASSYSTDPSGNTIYF

clone_size: few
v_call: TRBV27
d_call: -
j_call: TRBJ2-5
cdr3_nt: TGTGCCAGCAGTGCCCGGGTGGGAAGGTACCAAGAGACCCAGTACTTC
cdr3_aa: CASSARVGRYQETQYF

clone_size: -
v_call: TRBV30
d_call: TRBD2
j_call: TRBJ2-5
cdr3_nt: TGTGCCTGGAGACCCGGGACTAGCGGGAGAGAGACCCAGTACTTC
cdr3_aa: CAWRPGTSGRETQYF

clone_size: -
v_call: TRBV5-6
d_call: -
j_call: TRBJ2-7
cdr3_nt: TGTGCCAGCAGCGCGGAGGGGGAGCAGTACTTC
cdr3_aa: CASSAEGEQYF

clone_size: -
v_call: TRBV21-1
d_call: -
j_call: TRBJ2-1
cdr3_nt: TGTGCCAGCAGCAAAAGCGGAGCGATCTTC
cdr3_aa: CASSKSGAIF

clone_size: -
v_call: TRBV5-4
d_call: -
j_call: TRBJ2-5
cdr3_nt: TGTGCCAGCAGCTTGTACCAAGAGACCCAGTACTTC
cdr3_aa: CASSLYQETQYF

clone_size: -
v_call: TRBV19
d_call: -
j_call: TRBJ1-1
cdr3_nt: TGTGCCAGTAGGACTCGGGACACTGAAGCTTTCTTT
cdr3_aa: CASRTRDTEAFF

clone_size: -
v_call: TRBV30
d_call: -
j_call: TRBJ1-6
cdr3_nt: TGTGCCTGGACCCACAGAAATTCACCCCTCCACTTT
cdr3_aa: CAWTHRNSPLHF

clone_size: -
v_call: TRBV12-2
d_call: -
j_call: TRBJ1-5
cdr3_nt: TGTGCAAGTCGCTTAGAGGGGGGACGGACTAGCAATCAGCCCCAGCATTTT
cdr3_aa: CASRLEGGRTSNQPQHF

clone_size: -
v_call: TRBV25-1
d_call: TRBD2
j_call: TRBJ2-1
cdr3_nt: TGTGCCAGCAGTGAATATCCTAGCGGGAGGTTCAACAATGAGCAGTTCTTC
cdr3_aa: CASSEYPSGRFNNEQFF

clone_size: -
v_call: TRBV5-6
d_call: TRBD1
j_call: TRBJ2-2
cdr3_nt: TGTGCCAGCAGACAGGGGGCGCCGGCCGACACAAAGAACACCGGGGAGCTGTTTTTT
cdr3_aa: CASRQGAPADTKNTGELFF

clone_size: -
v_call: TRBV30
d_call: -
j_call: TRBJ1-4
cdr3_nt: TGTGCCTGGAGTGTACCGAGGGAAGCAACTAATGAAAAACTGTTTTTT
cdr3_aa: CAWSVPREATNEKLFF

clone_size: -
v_call: TRBV27
d_call: TRBD1
j_call: TRBJ1-5
cdr3_nt: TGTGCCAGCAGTCCCCGACAGGGCAATAGCAATCAGCCCCAGCATTTT
cdr3_aa: CASSPRQGNSNQPQHF

clone_size: -
v_call: TRBV7-8
d_call: -
j_call: TRBJ2-3
cdr3_nt: TGTGCCAGCACCACTAGGGGTAGCGGAGGCCCCAATACGCAGTATTTT
cdr3_aa: CASTTRGSGGPNTQYF

clone_size: -
v_call: TRBV9
d_call: -
j_call: TRBJ1-3
cdr3_nt: TGTGCCAGCAGCGTCCGACTCTCTGGAAACACCATATATTTT
cdr3_aa: CASSVRLSGNTIYF

clone_size: -
v_call: TRBV28
d_call: TRBD1
j_call: TRBJ2-1
cdr3_nt: TGTGCCAGCAGTTTGGGACAGAGCTCCTACAATGAGCAGTTCTTC
cdr3_aa: CASSLGQSSYNEQFF

clone_size: -
v_call: TRBV5-4
d_call: TRBD2
j_call: TRBJ2-1
cdr3_nt: TGTGCCAGCAGCGTCGGCGCGGGAGCGTCGAATGAGCAGTTCTTC
cdr3_aa: CASSVGAGASNEQFF

clone_size: -
v_call: TRBV27
d_call: -
j_call: TRBJ2-7
cdr3_nt: TGTGCCAGCAGTTTAAGGAGGGACTACGAGCAGTACTTC
cdr3_aa: CASSLRRDYEQYF

clone_size: -
v_call: TRBV15
d_call: -
j_call: TRBJ1-4
cdr3_nt: TGTGCCACCAGCAGAGATCCTCCGGATTCTTTTGAAAAACTGTTTTTT
cdr3_aa: CATSRDPPDSFEKLFF

clone_size: once
v_call: TRBV5-5
d_call: TRBD2
j_call: TRBJ2-7
cdr3_nt: TGTGCCAGCAGCTCGGGAGGGCCGAGGAGAGAGCAGTACTTC
cdr3_aa: CASSSGGPRREQYF

clone_size: -
v_call: TRBV27
d_call: TRBD1
j_call: TRBJ1-5
cdr3_nt: TGTGCCAGCAGGTCGACAGGGGTCAATCAGCCCCAGCATTTT
cdr3_aa: CASRSTGVNQPQHF

clone_size: -
v_call: TRBV7-3
d_call: -
j_call: TRBJ2-7
cdr3_nt: TGTGCCAGCAGCTTACCAGGGTACGAGCAGTACTTC
cdr3_aa: CASSLPGYEQYF

clone_size: -
v_call: TRBV18
d_call: -
j_call: TRBJ1-2
cdr3_nt: TGTGCCAGCTCACCCAAAGACGGATACACCTTC
cdr3_aa: CASSPKDGYTF

clone_size: -
v_call: TRBV7-9
d_call: -
j_call: TRBJ2-7
cdr3_nt: TGTGCCAGCAGCTTGCAACCCGGGGCCTACAACTCCTACGAGCAGTACTTC
cdr3_aa: CASSLQPGAYNSYEQYF

clone_size: once
v_call: TRBV27
d_call: -
j_call: TRBJ1-5
cdr3_nt: TGTGCCAGCAGTTTTCCCCCTTGGAGGACGGCCCGCAGTAATTATAGCAATCAGCCCCAGCATTTT
cdr3_aa: CASSFPPWRTARSNYSNQPQHF

clone_size: -
v_call: TRBV9
d_call: TRBD2
j_call: TRBJ2-7
cdr3_nt: TGTGCCAGCAGCGTAGTTGCGGGGGGCTGCGAGCAGTACTTC
cdr3_aa: CASSVVAGGCEQYF

clone_size: once
v_call: TRBV5-6
d_call: -
j_call: TRBJ2-7
cdr3_nt: TGTGCCAGCAGCTTGCGGGACATAACCTACGAGCAGTACTTC
cdr3_aa: CASSLRDITYEQYF

clone_size: -
v_call: TRBV30
d_call: TRBD1
j_call: TRBJ1-3
cdr3_nt: TGTGCCTGGAGTGTGGACCCCGGGACAGGGTTATCCCCTGGAAACACCATATATTTT
cdr3_aa: CAWSVDPGTGLSPGNTIYF

clone_size: -
v_call: TRBV13
d_call: -
j_call: TRBJ2-7
cdr3_nt: TGTGCCAGCAGCATACTGTATGGCGAGCAGTACTTC
cdr3_aa: CASSILYGEQYF

clone_size: -
v_call: TRBV12-2
d_call: -
j_call: TRBJ2-2
cdr3_nt: TGTGCAAGTCGCCCCAAAGAAAATAGGGCGGGGTGCGGGAGGTTGAACACCGGGGAGCTGTTTTTT
cdr3_aa: CASRPKENRAGCGRLNTGELFF

clone_size: -
v_call: TRBV28
d_call: -
j_call: TRBJ2-7
cdr3_nt: TGTGCCAGCAGTCATCTCTCGGACAGTCCTAGCGCCCACTACTACGAGCAGTACTTC
cdr3_aa: CASSHLSDSPSAHYYEQYF

clone_size: -
v_call: TRBV29-1
d_call: -
j_call: TRBJ2-1
cdr3_nt: TGCAGCGTGGAGACAGGTTACACCAATGAGCAGTTCTTC
cdr3_aa: CSVETGYTNEQFF

clone_size: -
v_call: TRBV11-3
d_call: TRBD2
j_call: TRBJ2-1
cdr3_nt: TGTGCCAGCAGCTCTAGCGGGAGGGCCCCCTCCTACAATGAGCAGTTCTTC
cdr3_aa: CASSSSGRAPSYNEQFF